Reported below is one T cell receptor beta chain. What it binds is not known. The sample belongs to a study of T cell responses to AZD1222 COVID-19 vaccine. Data came from immunoSEQ multiplex PCR; TCRdb stores just in-frame clones and leaves some out. This table holds 65,000 to 80,000 clones, 83% found once. Findings and caveats of the study: Of the AZD1222 recipients, only 5 or 6 were seropositive at baseline. Two doses of AZD1222 preceded a rise in Spike-specific TCR breadth and depth. Spike was spanned by vaccine-associated CD4 TCRs, with dominance at 160-218 and 743-854. No repertoire was sampled before or during the peak T cell response, only after it.

The germline CDR1 and CDR2 sequences are MNHEY and SMNVEV (reference sequence). Trimming at V came to 5 bases and at J to 4 bases, leaving 6 bases not matched to a gene. CDR3 length: 16 amino acids. The sequences come from peripheral blood, collected 28 days after the second AZD1222 dose. This receptor was taken from an adult who received the AZD1222 COVID-19 vaccine. The chain uses TRBV27 and TRBJ2-3; 13 bases map to TRBD2. In nucleotides, the CDR3 is TGTGCCAGCAGTCAAGGACTAGCGGGAGTCTCAGATACGCAGTATTTT. It codes for CASSQGLAGVSDTQYF.